Listed below are T cell receptor beta chains from one sample, sequenced in a study of patients and donors after allogeneic stem cell transplantation. TCRdb called the RT-PCR reads again in MiXCR, with one record for every CDR3 protein. The sample shows approximately 31,000 distinct CDR3 sequences, 35% to 40% of them seen only once. The sample comprised blood, either unsorted or a sorted T cell fraction (not recorded which). The receptors were gathered from a human donor who was either an allogeneic HSCT recipient or a stem cell or donor lymphocyte infusion donor (not recorded which). It is not recorded whose cells these are; they may come from a transplant donor. Each CDR3 is given with its conserved first and last residue. The D gene is left open where the match is weak. Expanded clones are given a class, and other clones once, few, many or no size at all.

D gene	V gene	J gene	clone size	CDR3 protein	CDR3 DNA
.	TRBV5-1	TRBJ2-1	.	CASSLGRTGKANEQIF	TGCGCCAGCAGCTTGGGTCGGACTGGCAAGGCCAATGAGCAGATCTTC
.	TRBV18	TRBJ1-4	few	CASSPARGSEKLFF	TGTGCCAGCTCACCAGCCAGGGGATCGGAAAAACTGTTTTTT
.	TRBV6-5	TRBJ1-5	few	CASSNNGEDWPQHF	TGTGCCAGCAGTAACAACGGCGAGGATTGGCCCCAGCATTTT
.	TRBV12-3/TRBV12-4	TRBJ1-1	.	CASSFIRETEAFF	TGTGCCAGCAGTTTTATCAGGGAGACTGAAGCTTTCTTT
.	TRBV7-9	TRBJ1-1	.	CASSPSGGGTEAFF	TGTGCCAGCAGCCCGAGCGGGGGGGGCACTGAAGCTTTCTTT
.	TRBV29-1	TRBJ2-7	.	CSVEDHLLWGDEQYF	TGCAGCGTTGAAGACCATCTTTTGTGGGGCGACGAGCAGTACTTC
.	TRBV5-5	TRBJ1-1	.	CASSLGESTEAFF	TGTGCCAGCAGCTTGGGGGAAAGCACTGAAGCTTTCTTT
.	TRBV2	TRBJ2-2	few	CASSKSSTGELFF	TGTGCCAGCAGTAAAAGCTCCACCGGGGAGCTGTTTTTT
TRBD1	TRBV4-3	TRBJ1-2	.	CASSQAWTGDRGYTF	TGCGCCAGCAGCCAGGCCTGGACAGGGGATCGCGGCTACACCTTC
TRBD1	TRBV29-1	TRBJ1-5	many	CSVGTGRQPQHF	TGCAGCGTTGGGACAGGGAGGCAGCCCCAGCATTTT
.	TRBV12-3/TRBV12-4	TRBJ2-7	.	CASSRLEQYF	TGTGCCAGCTCCCGACTGGAGCAGTACTTC
.	TRBV29-1	TRBJ1-2	.	CSVVGSLYGYTF	TGCAGCGTTGTCGGGTCACTATATGGCTACACCTTC
TRBD2	TRBV27	TRBJ2-1	many	CASSPGTSGIGDEQFF	TGTGCCAGCAGCCCCGGGACTAGCGGGATTGGCGATGAGCAGTTCTTC
.	TRBV5-1	TRBJ1-1	.	CASSWGGHLNTEAFF	TGCGCCAGCAGCTGGGGGGGACACCTGAACACTGAAGCTTTCTTT
.	TRBV5-5	TRBJ2-6	.	CASSLAPYSGANVLTF	TGTGCCAGCAGCTTGGCCCCATACTCTGGGGCCAACGTCCTGACTTTC
.	TRBV7-2	TRBJ1-1	few	CASSLNGQGNTEAFF	TGTGCCAGCAGCCTCAACGGGCAGGGTAACACTGAAGCTTTCTTT
TRBD2	TRBV3-1	TRBJ2-7	.	CASSQKKGLAGGPSYEQYF	TGTGCCAGCAGCCAAAAGAAGGGACTAGCGGGAGGGCCCTCCTACGAGCAGTACTTC
.	TRBV4-3	TRBJ1-1	.	CASSQARNTEAFF	TGCGCCAGCAGCCAAGCCCGGAACACTGAAGCTTTCTTT
.	TRBV4-3	TRBJ2-3	.	CASSQSRNTDTQYF	TGCGCCAGCAGCCAATCCAGGAACACAGATACGCAGTATTTT
.	TRBV13	TRBJ2-7	.	CASSLDVSTYEQYF	TGTGCCAGCAGCTTAGATGTCAGTACCTACGAGCAGTACTTC
TRBD1	TRBV12-3/TRBV12-4	TRBJ1-2	few	CASTSQGWSGYTF	TGTGCCAGCACCTCACAGGGGTGGAGTGGCTACACCTTC
.	TRBV4-3	TRBJ2-1	few	CASSQDWSLEQFF	TGCGCCAGCAGCCAAGATTGGAGTCTTGAGCAGTTCTTC
TRBD1	TRBV20-1	TRBJ1-2	.	CSARTTGVNYGYTF	TGCAGTGCTAGGACAACAGGGGTGAACTATGGCTACACCTTC
.	TRBV20-1	TRBJ1-4	few	CSAGRATNEKLFF	TGCAGTGCGGGCAGGGCAACTAATGAAAAACTGTTTTTT
.	TRBV11-2	TRBJ1-1	.	CASRSSGGSAEAFF	TGTGCCAGCAGATCTAGCGGGGGCTCGGCTGAAGCTTTCTTT
.	TRBV15	TRBJ2-1	.	CATSRVRISYNEQFF	TGTGCCACCAGCAGAGTGCGGATCTCCTACAATGAGCAGTTCTTC
TRBD2	TRBV15	TRBJ2-3	many	CATSSAGGLDTQYF	TGTGCCACCAGCTCAGCGGGGGGGTTAGATACGCAGTATTTT
.	TRBV7-2	TRBJ2-5	few	CASGSTRETQYF	TGTGCCAGCGGCAGCACCAGAGAGACCCAGTACTTC
.	TRBV6-5	TRBJ2-7	few	CASSTRRQGFSYEQYF	TGTGCCAGCAGCACTCGACGTCAGGGGTTCTCCTACGAGCAGTACTTC
.	TRBV7-9	TRBJ2-1	.	CASSLDWDLSYNEQFF	TGTGCCAGCAGCTTAGACTGGGACCTCTCCTACAATGAGCAGTTCTTC
TRBD2	TRBV6-6	TRBJ2-5	.	CASSYSGLATETQYF	TGTGCCAGCAGTTACTCGGGACTAGCAACGGAGACCCAGTACTTC
.	TRBV3-2	TRBJ1-2	.	CASNLQGQGDGYTF	TGTGCCAGCAACCTCCAAGGACAGGGAGATGGCTACACCTTC
.	TRBV15	TRBJ2-7	.	CATSRDIGAYEQYF	TGTGCCACCAGCAGAGATATAGGGGCTTACGAGCAGTACTTC
TRBD1	TRBV7-9	TRBJ2-3	.	CASSLEGTAYTDTQYF	TGTGCCAGCAGCTTAGAGGGGACAGCGTACACAGATACGCAGTATTTT
.	TRBV3-1	TRBJ1-2	few	CASSQEKGYTF	TGTGCCAGCAGCCAAGAAAAAGGCTACACCTTC
TRBD2	TRBV4-3	TRBJ2-5	once	CASSQAMSPSSGRRETQYF	TGCGCCAGCAGCCAAGCAATGAGTCCCTCTAGCGGGAGACGAGAGACCCAGTACTTC
.	TRBV2	TRBJ1-4	.	CATNWPNTGDEKLFF	TGTGCCACCAACTGGCCCAATACGGGTGATGAAAAACTGTTTTTT
.	TRBV11-3	TRBJ1-6	few	CASSLDGGYSPLHF	TGTGCCAGCAGCTTAGATGGGGGGTATTCACCCCTCCACTTT
.	TRBV29-1	TRBJ1-2	few	CSASEHPSGYTF	TGCAGCGCCTCAGAACATCCTTCGGGCTACACCTTC
.	TRBV3-1	TRBJ2-3	.	CASSQDPRATGRDTQYF	TGTGCCAGCAGCCAAGATCCGCGGGCTACCGGACGGGATACGCAGTATTTT
TRBD1	TRBV28	TRBJ1-6	few	CASSFPDRTNSPLHF	TGTGCCAGCAGTTTTCCGGACAGGACTAATTCACCCCTCCACTTT
.	TRBV5-4	TRBJ1-1	.	CASSLDGSMNTEAFF	TGTGCCAGCAGCTTGGATGGCAGCATGAACACTGAAGCTTTCTTT
TRBD1	TRBV29-1	TRBJ1-1	few	CSVDGSRGRTEAFF	TGCAGCGTTGATGGGAGCAGGGGGCGAACTGAAGCTTTCTTT
TRBD1	TRBV7-9	TRBJ1-4	.	CASSKGQGGEKLFF	TGTGCCAGCAGCAAGGGACAGGGAGGGGAAAAACTGTTTTTT
TRBD2	TRBV20-1	TRBJ2-1	few	CSARDLAGGVEEQFF	TGCAGTGCTAGAGATCTAGCGGGGGGAGTGGAAGAGCAGTTCTTC
.	TRBV7-2	TRBJ1-4	.	CASSPRTASGEKLFF	TGTGCCAGCAGCCCTCGGACCGCCTCCGGTGAAAAACTGTTTTTT
.	TRBV5-6	TRBJ2-3	.	CASSFGASTDTQYF	TGTGCCAGCAGCTTCGGGGCGAGCACAGATACGCAGTATTTT
.	TRBV18	TRBJ2-1	.	CASSLGGPPEQFF	TGTGCCAGCTCACTCGGAGGGCCACCTGAGCAGTTCTTC
.	TRBV5-6	TRBJ2-4	.	CASSLKICRAKNIQYF	TGTGCCAGCAGCTTGAAAATCTGTCGAGCCAAAAACATTCAGTACTTC
.	TRBV20-1	TRBJ2-3	.	CSASGTQYSVGGTQYF	TGCAGTGCTAGCGGGACGCAATATTCGGTGGGTGGTACGCAGTATTTT
.	TRBV6-5	TRBJ2-7	.	CASSYGGDGYEQYF	TGTGCCAGCAGTTACGGTGGGGACGGCTACGAGCAGTACTTC
.	TRBV7-9	TRBJ2-7	.	CASSLGWSSYEQYF	TGTGCCAGCAGCCTCGGGTGGAGCTCCTACGAGCAGTACTTC